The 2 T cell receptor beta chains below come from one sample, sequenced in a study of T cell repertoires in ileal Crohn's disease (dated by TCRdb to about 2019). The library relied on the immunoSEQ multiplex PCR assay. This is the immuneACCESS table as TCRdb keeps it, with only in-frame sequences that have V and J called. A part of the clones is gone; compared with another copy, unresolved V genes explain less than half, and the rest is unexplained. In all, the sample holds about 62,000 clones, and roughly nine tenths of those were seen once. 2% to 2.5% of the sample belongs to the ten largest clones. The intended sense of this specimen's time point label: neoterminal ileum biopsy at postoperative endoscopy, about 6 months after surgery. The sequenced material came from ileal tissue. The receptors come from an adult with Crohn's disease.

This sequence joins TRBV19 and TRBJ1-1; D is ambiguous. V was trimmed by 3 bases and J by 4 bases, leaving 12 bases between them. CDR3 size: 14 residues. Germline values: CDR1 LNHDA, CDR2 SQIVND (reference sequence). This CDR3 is CASSIRETTTEAFF. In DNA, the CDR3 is TGTGCCAGTAGTATTAGGGAGACAACCACTGAAGCTTTCTTT.

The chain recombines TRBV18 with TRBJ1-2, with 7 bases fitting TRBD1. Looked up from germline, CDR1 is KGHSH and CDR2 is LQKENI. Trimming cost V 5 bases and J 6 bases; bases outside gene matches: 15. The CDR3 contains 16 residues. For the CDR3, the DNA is TGTGCCAGCTCAATGGTACAGGGGACCGGGGGAGATGGCTACACCTTC. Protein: CASSMVQGTGGDGYTF. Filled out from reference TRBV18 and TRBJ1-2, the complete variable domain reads NAGVMQNPRHLVRRRGQEARLRCSPMKGHSHVYWYRQLPEEGLKFMVYLQKENIIDESGMPKERFSAEFPKEGPSILRIQQVVRGDSAAYFCASSMVQGTGGDGYTFGSGTRLTVV.